The 14 T cell receptor beta chains below all came from one sample that was sequenced in a study of shared clonotypes between healthy human individuals. Measured with immunoSEQ multiplex PCR; TCRdb has only the in-frame clones, and not every one. Of roughly 760,000 clones detected, less than 85% appear once; the ten largest clones hold over 1.5%. Sequencing was performed on memory CD4+ T cells sorted from blood. Subset specified: CD45RA-negative fraction. The receptors shown here come from a woman in her twenties or thirties in good health.

This chain links TRBV28 with TRBJ2-1; D may match TRBD1 or TRBD2 (5 bases each). From germline, CDR1 is MDHEN and CDR2 SYDVKM. V gave up 2 bases and J gave up 2 bases, with 10 bases separating them. The CDR3 loop spans 15 amino acids. CDR3 sequence reads: CASSLGGRTYNEQFF. CDR3 coding DNA: TGTGCCAGCAGTTTAGGGGGACGGACCTACAATGAGCAGTTCTTC.

J is TRBJ2-2 and V is TRBV5-1; D ambiguous. Trimming removed 4 bases at V and 8 bases at J, with 12 bases between. The CDR3 runs to 13 residues. The germline gives CDR1 SGHRS, CDR2 YFSETQ. The DNA for the CDR3 is TGCGCCAGCAGCCGGATGTCGTCAGGGGAGCTGTTTTTT. As protein: CASSRMSSGELFF. Full variable domain (outside the CDR3, taken from reference TRBV5-1 and TRBJ2-2): KAGVTQTPRYLIKTRGQQVTLSCSPISGHRSVSWYQQTPGQGLQFLFEYFSETQRNKGNFPGRFSGRQFSNSRSEMNVSTLELGDSALYLCASSRMSSGELFFGEGSRLTVL.

The chain uses TRBV27 and TRBJ1-2; D is perhaps TRBD1 (5 bases). Germline V gene data show CDR1 as MNHEY and CDR2 as SMNVEV (reference sequence). Trimming removed 4 bases at V and 2 bases at J, with 17 bases between. The CDR3 runs to 16 residues. The CDR3 protein is CASSSPSRDRNYGYTF. CDR3 DNA: TGTGCCAGCAGTTCCCCCTCCCGGGACCGAAACTATGGCTACACCTTC.

The J gene is TRBJ2-3, the V gene TRBV7-9, with 8 bases lining up with TRBD1. This CDR3 is built from 16 residues. V was clipped by 1 base and J by 4 bases; unmatched bases: 7. Germline lookup yields CDR1 SEHNR and CDR2 FQNEAQ (reference sequence). The CDR3 loop is CASSLDGGQEADTQYF. CDR3 coding DNA: TGTGCCAGCAGCTTAGACGGGGGACAGGAGGCAGATACGCAGTATTTT. The full variable domain, its missing parts supplied by reference TRBV7-9 and TRBJ2-3, is DTGVSQNPRHKITKRGQNVTFRCDPISEHNRLYWYRQTLGQGPEFLTYFQNEAQLEKSRLLSDRFSAERPKGSFSTLEIQRTEQGDSAMYLCASSLDGGQEADTQYFGPGTRLTVL.

The gene calls are TRBV28 and TRBJ1-4, with D possibly TRBD1 on 6 matching bases. This CDR3 spans 13 amino acids. V lost 11 bases to trimming and J lost 8 bases, with 18 bases between them. Germline V gives CDR1 MDHEN, CDR2 SYDVKM. CDR3 amino acids: CAGGGRDGEKLFF. CDR3 bases: TGTGCCGGGGGGGGCAGGGACGGCGAAAAACTGTTTTTT.

The chain uses TRBV28 and TRBJ2-1, with 11 bases aligning to TRBD2. CDR1 and CDR2 (germline): MDHEN, SYDVKM. Trimming took 10 bases from V and 6 from J; bases not matched to a gene: 11. This CDR3 is built from 15 residues. DNA of the CDR3: TGTGCCACTTGGGGTAGCGGGAGGGCCGGCAATGAGCAGTTCTTC. It is translated as CATWGSGRAGNEQFF.

This clone was recorded only once. V is TRBV10-3 and J is TRBJ1-1; D not resolved. The V and J ends lost 11 bases and 3 bases respectively, with 7 bases between them. The CDR3 is made up of 10 amino acids. CDR1 and CDR2 from the germline V gene are ENHRY and SYGVKD. The CDR3 here is CAAGDTEAFF. CDR3 DNA sequence: TGTGCCGCCGGGGACACTGAAGCTTTCTTT.

The gene calls are TRBV2 and TRBJ1-2, with D tentatively TRBD1 (5 bases). This CDR3 contains 14 residues. V lost 4 bases, J lost 0 bases, and 9 bases lay in between. CDR1 and CDR2 (germline): SNHLY, FYNNEI. The CDR3 DNA follows: TGTGCCAGCAGTGCCGACAGAGCTAACTATGGCTACACCTTC. This codes for CASSADRANYGYTF.

The chain recombines TRBV6-1 with TRBJ1-1; D unresolved. The CDR3 runs 13 residues. The V gene lost 2 bases and the J gene lost 3 bases, with 7 bases spanning the gap. Germline V lookup: CDR1 MNHNS, CDR2 SASEGT. CDR3: CASSEQADTEAFF. Written as DNA, the CDR3 is TGTGCCAGCAGTGAACAGGCAGACACTGAAGCTTTCTTT.

The rearrangement links TRBV14 to TRBJ1-1; the D is unclear. Per the germline V gene, CDR1 is SGHDN and CDR2 is FVKESK. The CDR3 consists of 15 residues. Trimming shortened V by 1 base and J by 1 base, and 10 bases separated the two germline ends. This CDR3 reads CASSQAQVRNTEAFF. The CDR3 nucleotides are TGTGCCAGCAGCCAAGCTCAGGTTAGGAACACTGAAGCTTTCTTT.

The chain combines TRBV5-8 with TRBJ1-5; D remains ambiguous. V was cut by 4 bases and J by 6 bases, with 20 bases left in between. This CDR3 region has 16 residues. Germline CDR1 is SGHTS and CDR2 is YDEGEE. The CDR3 protein is CASSPGSKRRGQPQHF. The DNA of the CDR3 is TGTGCCAGCAGCCCCGGGAGCAAACGCCGGGGTCAGCCCCAGCATTTT.

This rearrangement joins TRBV20-1 to TRBJ2-1, with D possibly being TRBD2 (5 bases). Germline loops: CDR1 DFQATT, CDR2 SNEGSKA (reference sequence). The CDR3 contains 11 residues. V was trimmed by 6 bases and J by 4 bases, leaving 7 bases between them. CDR3 residues: CSADYYNEQFF. DNA of the CDR3: TGCAGTGCCGACTATTACAATGAGCAGTTCTTC.

This clone has more than one count but fewer than ten. The chain links TRBV7-9 to TRBJ2-1, with 11 positions matching TRBD2. Looked up from germline, CDR1 is SEHNR and CDR2 is FQNEAQ (reference sequence). The junction had 12 bases not matched to a gene; V was cut back by 5 bases and J by 6 bases. This CDR3 spans 17 amino acids. In DNA form, the CDR3 reads TGTGCCAGCAGCACGTGGCAAGGACTAGCGGGCACCAATGAGCAGTTCTTC. It codes for CASSTWQGLAGTNEQFF.

The rearrangement uses TRBV18 and TRBJ2-7; 7 bases are a match to TRBD1. Germline CDR1 and CDR2: KGHSH and LQKENI. With 4 bases clipped from V and 6 bases from J, the junction kept 9 bases outside the gene matches. CDR3 length equals 14 residues. The CDR3 spells CASSQGDSRSEQYF. As DNA, the CDR3 is TGTGCCAGCTCACAAGGGGACAGTCGAAGCGAGCAGTACTTC.